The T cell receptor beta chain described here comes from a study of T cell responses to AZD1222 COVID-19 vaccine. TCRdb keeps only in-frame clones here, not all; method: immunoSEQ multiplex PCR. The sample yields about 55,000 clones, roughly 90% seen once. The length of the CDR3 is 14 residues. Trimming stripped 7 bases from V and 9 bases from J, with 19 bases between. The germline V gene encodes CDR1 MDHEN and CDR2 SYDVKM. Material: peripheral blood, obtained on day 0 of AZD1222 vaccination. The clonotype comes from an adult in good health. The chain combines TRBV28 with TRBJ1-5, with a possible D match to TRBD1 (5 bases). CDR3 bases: TGTGCCAGCACTACGGGTGACCCAGGGAGGCCCCAGCATTTT. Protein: CASTTGDPGRPQHF.